This note documents a single TCR beta chain sequence. The entry originates in a study of blood T cell repertoires in COVID-19. Study as a whole: Researchers got acute and convalescent COVID-19 samples from the United States, Italy and Spain. The cDNA or gDNA used as material had been derived from T cells, B-cell-depleted T cells, or PBMCs.

Germline lookup yields CDR1 LGHDT and CDR2 YNNKEL (reference sequence). Trimming left V 1 base short and J 2 bases short, with 9 bases between. CDR3 length: 15 residues. TCRdb keeps only in-frame clones here, not all; method: immunoSEQ multiplex PCR. This sample yields hundreds of thousands of clones, of which 75% to 90% are seen a single time; 2% to 3% belongs to the top ten. Sample: peripheral blood. This TCR was recovered from a man between 18 and 29 years old with active or convalescent COVID-19. V usage is TRBV3-1 (or the pseudogene TRBV3-2) and J usage is TRBJ1-3, with a weak D call TRBD1 (6 bases). This chain's CDR3 is CASSQAPGAGNTIYF. The DNA of the CDR3 is TGTGCCAGCAGCCAAGCTCCAGGGGCTGGAAACACCATATATTTT.